These 31 T cell receptor beta chains share one sample of origin, sequenced in a study of blood T cell repertoires in COVID-19. TCRdb's table, derived via immunoSEQ multiplex PCR, lists solely in-frame clones and lacks some. The profile shows 150,000 or so clones, 70% to 90% of them singletons. The sample was peripheral blood. These receptors originate from a man aged 45-60 years with acute or convalescent COVID-19.

The chain couples TRBV28 to TRBJ1-3; TRBD1 agrees at 10 bases. The germline gives CDR1 MDHEN, CDR2 SYDVKM. The ends lost 5 bases at V and 0 bases at J; junction bases unmatched: 4. This CDR3 contains 16 residues. CDR3 nucleotides: TGTGCCAGCAGTGCTAGGACAGGGGGCTCTGGAAACACCATATATTTT. Amino acid sequence: CASSARTGGSGNTIYF.

This clone was recorded only once. The V gene is TRBV18, the J gene TRBJ1-2; D unclear. The CDR3 loop spans 13 amino acids. Germline assignment: CDR1 KGHSH and CDR2 LQKENI. The V and J ends lost 2 bases and 3 bases respectively, with 7 bases between them. CDR3: CASSPSRDYGYTF. The CDR3 region has the DNA TGTGCCAGCTCACCAAGCCGGGACTATGGCTACACCTTC.

The chain is built from TRBV5-6 and TRBJ1-6, with D possibly being TRBD1 (5 bases). V was pared by 5 bases and J by 4 bases, with 10 bases between. The CDR3 spans 14 residues. The germline V gene has CDR1 SGHDT and CDR2 YYEEEE. The CDR3 loop is CASSLGTYNSPLHF. CDR3 DNA sequence: TGTGCCAGCAGTCTAGGGACTTATAATTCACCCCTCCACTTT.

The rearrangement joins TRBV9 to TRBJ2-7; TRBD2 matches 7 bases. The germline V gene encodes CDR1 SGDLS and CDR2 YYNGEE. J gave up 0 bases and V 4 bases, and 7 bases lay outside the gene matches. CDR3 length equals 15 residues. In DNA, the CDR3 is TGTGCCAGCAGCCTAACAGCGGGGAGCTCCTACGAGCAGTACTTC. This gives the protein CASSLTAGSSYEQYF. Full variable domain (outside the CDR3, taken from reference TRBV9 and TRBJ2-7): DSGVTQTPKHLITATGQRVTLRCSPRSGDLSVYWYQQSLDQGLQFLIQYYNGEERAKGNILERFSAQQFPDLHSELNLSSLELGDSALYFCASSLTAGSSYEQYFGPGTRLTVT.

DNA for the CDR3: TGCGCCAGCAGCCAAGTCGGGGGTGAGAACTCTGGGGCCAACGTCCTGACTTTC. It yields the protein CASSQVGGENSGANVLTF. V gene TRBV4-1 combines with J gene TRBJ2-6, with D maybe TRBD2 (6 bases). CDR1 and CDR2 from the germline V gene are MGHRA and YSYEKL. This CDR3 has 18 residues. Between the trimmed V and J ends, which lost 1 base and 0 bases, there was a span of 13 bases.

This clone was recorded once. The gene calls are TRBV2 and TRBJ1-1; 7 nucleotides agree with TRBD1. The CDR3 covers 13 residues. Germline loops: CDR1 SNHLY, CDR2 FYNNEI. V trimming: 6 bases; J trimming: 7 bases; junction bases outside the gene matches: 8. DNA for the CDR3: TGTGCCAGCAGCGCGGACAGGTCCCGTGAAGCTTTCTTT. Translation: CASSADRSREAFF.

The CDR3 protein is CASSGGQGSYGYTF. The CDR3 DNA follows: TGTGCCAGCAGTGGCGGACAGGGGTCATATGGCTACACCTTC. The V gene is TRBV28, the J gene TRBJ1-2, with 9 bases aligning to TRBD1. CDR3 size: 14 residues. Germline V lookup: CDR1 MDHEN, CDR2 SYDVKM. The J segment lost 5 bases and the V segment lost 5 bases, leaving 6 bases of the junction unmatched.

J is TRBJ1-4 and V is TRBV28; TRBD1 agrees at 10 bases. This CDR3 has 13 amino acids. J gave up 10 bases and V 8 bases, and 7 bases lay outside the gene matches. Germline assignment: CDR1 MDHEN and CDR2 SYDVKM. The CDR3 DNA is TGTGCCAGCTTGACAGGGGGCAGTGGAAAACTGTTTTTT. Translation gives CASLTGGSGKLFF.

The chain is built from TRBV18 and TRBJ2-7; TRBD2 aligns across 8 bases. Germline assignment: CDR1 KGHSH and CDR2 LQKENI. Trimming cost V 2 bases and J 2 bases; bases outside gene matches: 8. This CDR3 has 16 residues. CDR3 amino acids: CASSPSAGGPAYEQYF. The CDR3 DNA reads TGTGCCAGCTCACCATCCGCGGGGGGCCCGGCCTACGAGCAGTACTTC.

This clone showed up just a few times. The V call is TRBV5-4, the J call TRBJ1-5, with D unresolved. Germline CDR1 reads SGHNT; CDR2 reads YYREEE (reference sequence). Trimming took 4 bases from V and 5 from J, leaving 10 bases between them. There are 13 residues in the CDR3. CDR3 loop: CASSPHFDQPQHF. DNA for the CDR3: TGTGCCAGCAGCCCCCACTTTGATCAGCCCCAGCATTTT. Looking up the rest from reference TRBV5-4 and TRBJ1-5 gives the full variable domain: ETGVTQSPTHLIKTRGQQVTLRCSSQSGHNTVSWYQQALGQGPQFIFQYYREEENGRGNFPPRFSGLQFPNYSSELNVNALELDDSALYLCASSPHFDQPQHFGDGTRLSIL.

CDR3 DNA sequence: TGTGCCAGTAGTATAGAGATGGGGCCGAACACTGAAGCTTTCTTT. Protein: CASSIEMGPNTEAFF. This chain links TRBV19 with TRBJ1-1, with D perhaps matching TRBD1 (5 bases). The V and J ends lost 0 bases and 1 base respectively, with 9 bases between them. CDR1 and CDR2 (germline): LNHDA, SQIVND (reference sequence). The CDR3 runs to 15 residues.

There are a few counts of this clone. The CDR3 DNA follows: TGTGCCAGCACTCGAGGGGGGGGACAAGAGACCCAGTACTTC. Translating it yields CASTRGGGQETQYF. J is TRBJ2-5 and V is TRBV3-1 (or the pseudogene TRBV3-2), with D perhaps matching TRBD2 (7 bases). The CDR3 totals 14 residues. Germline CDR1 is LGHDT and CDR2 is YNNKEL (reference sequence). V dropped 7 bases and J dropped 2 bases, with 14 bases sitting between them.

This chain connects TRBV3-1 (or the pseudogene TRBV3-2) to TRBJ2-2; D is possibly TRBD2 (5 bases). CDR1 is LGHDT, CDR2 YNNKEL, per germline (reference sequence). This CDR3 region has 16 residues. Trimming stripped 2 bases from V and 3 bases from J, with 13 bases between. The CDR3 region is CASSQSWSGYTGELFF. The CDR3 region has the DNA TGTGCCAGCAGCCAAAGCTGGAGCGGATACACCGGGGAGCTGTTTTTT.

The chain carries TRBV19 and TRBJ1-1; D unresolved. The length of the CDR3 is 13 residues. Deletions cut 5 bases from V and 4 bases from J, with 11 bases between. The germline CDR1 and CDR2 sequences are LNHDA and SQIVND (reference sequence). The CDR3 DNA reads as TGTGCCAGTAGTTTGGCGCGGGTCACTGAAGCTTTCTTT. Protein sequence: CASSLARVTEAFF.

The J gene is TRBJ1-1, the V gene TRBV27; D is unclear. This CDR3 is 12 amino acids long. In germline, CDR1 is MNHEY, CDR2 SMNVEV (reference sequence). With 3 bases removed from V and 10 bases from J, the gap between germline ends came to 12 bases. The CDR3 nucleotides are TGTGCCAGCAGTTTCAATGGCCTGGTAGCTTTCTTT. This encodes CASSFNGLVAFF.

This rearrangement joins TRBV10-3 to TRBJ1-1; no reliable D call. Trimming removed 4 bases from V and 0 bases from J, with 6 bases in between. The CDR3 totals 13 residues. Germline assignment: CDR1 ENHRY and CDR2 SYGVKD. As DNA, the CDR3 is TGTGCCATCAGTGGGCATATGAACACTGAAGCTTTCTTT. Translating gives CAISGHMNTEAFF.

V gene TRBV18 combines with J gene TRBJ2-7; 7 positions match TRBD2. CDR1 and CDR2 from the germline V gene are KGHSH and LQKENI. The CDR3 spans 16 residues. Trimming at V came to 4 bases and at J to 0 bases, leaving 9 bases not matched to a gene. The CDR3, as DNA: TGTGCCAGCTCACTATCGGGCGGGAGCTTCTCCTACGAGCAGTACTTC. Its protein product is CASSLSGGSFSYEQYF.

The chain has TRBV11-1 and TRBJ2-1; 7 nucleotides align to TRBD1. The CDR3 totals 16 residues. The germline gives CDR1 SGHAT, CDR2 FQDESV (reference sequence). J was trimmed by 12 bases and V by 4 bases; bases with no gene match: 18. The CDR3 DNA reads as TGTGCCAGCAGCTCCGGTGACAGGGTTATTTGGAGTTGGCAGTTCTTC. It encodes CASSSGDRVIWSWQFF. Based on the CDR3 plus reference TRBV11-1 and TRBJ2-1, the full variable domain is EAEVAQSPRYKITEKSQAVAFWCDPISGHATLYWYRQILGQGPELLVQFQDESVVDDSQLPKDRFSAERLKGVDSTLKIQPAELGDSAMYLCASSSGDRVIWSWQFFGPGTRLTVL.

This rearrangement joins TRBV10-1 to TRBJ1-1; no clear D. Trimming shortened V by 2 bases and J by 3 bases, and 13 bases separated the two germline ends. The CDR3 covers 15 residues. In germline, CDR1 is WNHNN, CDR2 SYGVQD (reference sequence). CDR3: CASSETVAGDTEAFF. The CDR3 coding sequence is TGCGCCAGCAGTGAGACGGTAGCGGGAGACACTGAAGCTTTCTTT.

The V and J genes are TRBV4-2 and TRBJ2-5; D gene unclear. The germline V gene encodes CDR1 LGHNA and CDR2 YNFKEQ. The V gene lost 1 base and the J gene lost 4 bases, with 7 bases spanning the gap. This CDR3 is built from 13 residues. In nucleotides, the CDR3 is TGTGCCAGCAGCCAAGCTCTTGTAGAGACCCAGTACTTC. Encoded protein: CASSQALVETQYF.

The chain combines TRBV2 with TRBJ2-6; D uncertain. Trimming cost V 7 bases and J 0 bases, with 7 bases left between them. The germline V gene encodes CDR1 SNHLY and CDR2 FYNNEI. This CDR3 is 14 amino acids long. The CDR3: CASMTLSGANVLTF. The CDR3 bases are TGTGCCAGCATGACACTCTCTGGGGCCAACGTCCTGACTTTC.

This clone was detected a few times. The chain couples TRBV5-1 to TRBJ1-2, with TRBD1 matching 9 bases. Germline loops: CDR1 SGHRS, CDR2 YFSETQ. Trimming at V came to 2 bases and at J to 7 bases, leaving 3 bases not matched to a gene. The CDR3 is 13 residues long. The CDR3 loop is CASSFGTGSGYTF. The DNA of the CDR3 is TGCGCCAGCAGCTTCGGGACAGGGTCTGGCTACACCTTC.

This rearrangement joins TRBV6-6 to TRBJ1-5, with 8 bases identical to TRBD1. CDR1 MNHNY and CDR2 SVGAGI come from the germline V gene (reference sequence). This CDR3 has 16 residues. J lost 5 bases, V lost 6 bases, and 12 bases had no gene match. CDR3 amino acids: CASRRTGTKEDQPQHF. The CDR3 DNA follows: TGTGCCAGCAGGAGGACAGGGACGAAAGAGGATCAGCCCCAGCATTTT.

This clone was picked up one time. The chain carries TRBV5-1 and TRBJ1-2; weak D call: TRBD1 (5 bases). Germline assignment: CDR1 SGHRS and CDR2 YFSETQ. The CDR3 is 14 residues long. Between the trimmed V and J ends, which lost 8 bases and 4 bases, there was a span of 18 bases. Here the CDR3 reads CASNRWGDGYGYTF. The CDR3 DNA is TGCGCCAGTAACCGGTGGGGGGATGGCTATGGCTACACCTTC.

The rearrangement links TRBV6-5 to TRBJ2-2; the match to TRBD1 covers 9 bases. CDR1 MNHEY and CDR2 SVGAGI come from the germline V gene. V lost 4 bases and J lost 7; bases outside the gene matches: 7. This CDR3 has 15 amino acids. The CDR3 DNA is TGTGCCAGCAGTTTTACCGGGACAGGGTTCGGGGAGCTGTTTTTT. As protein: CASSFTGTGFGELFF.

This sequence joins TRBV23-1 and TRBJ1-4, with 8 bases that match TRBD1. TRBV23-1 is classed as an ORF, of uncertain function. The CDR3 has 15 residues. The junction had 7 bases not matched to a gene; V was cut back by 2 bases and J by 8 bases. The CDR3 DNA is TGCGCCAGCAGTCAAAAGGACAGGGCCCCGGAAAAACTGTTTTTT. This encodes CASSQKDRAPEKLFF.

The J gene is TRBJ1-4, the V gene TRBV29-1; tentatively, D is TRBD1 (6 bases). Trimming cost V 8 bases and J 8 bases, with 18 bases left between them. Germline assignment: CDR1 SQVTM and CDR2 ANQGSEA. The CDR3 contains 13 residues. CDR3 sequence: CSTARDIGEKLFF. The DNA for the CDR3 is TGCAGCACCGCCCGGGACATAGGGGAAAAACTGTTTTTT.

This chain links TRBV27 with TRBJ1-2; D is possibly TRBD1 (6 bases). V gave up 6 bases and J gave up 8 bases, with 22 bases separating them. Germline V gives CDR1 MNHEY, CDR2 SMNVEV (reference sequence). This CDR3 contains 15 residues. In DNA, the CDR3 is TGTGCCAGCAGCTTCGCCATGGGACAACCGCGGGGCTACACCTTC. It codes for CASSFAMGQPRGYTF.

The J gene is TRBJ1-2, the V gene TRBV5-5; 10 nucleotides line up with TRBD1. This CDR3 is 14 amino acids long. J lost 5 bases, V lost 4 bases, and 5 bases had no gene match. Germline assignment: CDR1 SGHKS and CDR2 YYEKEE (reference sequence). The CDR3 sequence: CASSPGQGVYGYTF. The CDR3 DNA reads TGTGCCAGCAGCCCAGGACAGGGGGTATATGGCTACACCTTC. Variable domain in full (rest from reference TRBV5-5 and TRBJ1-2): DAGVTQSPTHLIKTRGQQVTLRCSPISGHKSVSWYQQVLGQGPQFIFQYYEKEERGRGNFPDRFSARQFPNYSSELNVNALLLGDSALYLCASSPGQGVYGYTFGSGTRLTVV.

The chain has TRBV29-1 and TRBJ2-5; TRBD2 matches at 9 bases. CDR3 length: 14 residues. After removal of 7 bases from V and 5 bases from J, the junction contained 11 bases not matched to a gene. From germline, CDR1 is SQVTM and CDR2 ANQGSEA. The CDR3 DNA reads as TGCAGCGCCCTGACTAGCGGAGGAGTCGAGACCCAGTACTTC. This translates into CSALTSGGVETQYF.

The chain uses TRBV5-5 and TRBJ1-2; the D gene is possibly TRBD1 (5 bases). The V and J ends lost 1 base and 3 bases respectively, with 10 bases between them. Germline CDR1 is SGHKS and CDR2 is YYEKEE (reference sequence). CDR3 length: 14 residues. The CDR3 sequence: CASSLSAGHYGYTF. CDR3 coding DNA: TGTGCCAGCAGCTTGAGTGCAGGGCACTATGGCTACACCTTC. The whole variable domain, filled in from reference TRBV5-5 and TRBJ1-2, reads DAGVTQSPTHLIKTRGQQVTLRCSPISGHKSVSWYQQVLGQGPQFIFQYYEKEERGRGNFPDRFSARQFPNYSSELNVNALLLGDSALYLCASSLSAGHYGYTFGSGTRLTVV.